This entry is about one T cell receptor (beta chain). The sample originates from a study of blood T cells in healthy people across ages. Study-wide context: Template switching caught about one barcoded beta molecule for each two T cells.

Every sample had a minimum of 6 million PBMCs isolated. Germline loops: CDR1 MNHEY, CDR2 SVGAGI. V lost 0 bases to trimming and J lost 5 bases, with 11 bases between them. The CDR3 is 14 residues long. For the second PCR, which ran for 7 to 11 cycles, a sample-barcoded 5' primer and a J-beta primer mix were used. Each CDR3 protein is one row after TCRdb ran MiXCR on the 5' RACE reads. The data contain almost 800,000 distinct CDR3 sequences, 58% of them singletons. The chain combines TRBV6-5 with TRBJ2-7; a weak D match, TRBD2 (5 bases). This sequence originates from a man aged 25 to 45 in good health. The sequencing input was blood. The DNA for the CDR3 is TGTGCCAGCAGTTACTCGAACGCGGGTGACGAGCAGTACTTC. It yields the protein CASSYSNAGDEQYF.